Listed here are 6 T cell receptor beta chains from one sample, sequenced in a study of T cells after somatic rescue of genetic block. Method: immunoSEQ multiplex PCR; TCRdb's copy keeps in-frame clones and lacks some. The profile shows just over 14,000 clones, 71% of them singletons. The source material was peripheral blood mononuclear cells (PBMCs). These receptors were collected from a man aged 18 to 30.

On this clone: This sample also contains other DNA sequences that code for the same CDR3. This CDR3 reads CASSPGQGQETQYF. CDR3 bases: TGTGCCAGCTCGCCGGGACAAGGGCAAGAGACCCAGTACTTC. The chain is built from TRBV18 and TRBJ2-5, with D tentatively TRBD1 (6 bases). This CDR3 is built from 14 residues. Germline V gene lookup returns CDR1 KGHSH and CDR2 LQKENI. V was clipped by 6 bases and J by 2 bases, with 13 bases between them.

V gene TRBV28 combines with J gene TRBJ2-7; 9 positions match TRBD1. Germline V gives CDR1 MDHEN, CDR2 SYDVKM. This CDR3 is 15 amino acids long. J gave up 6 bases and V 0 bases, and 6 bases lay outside the gene matches. CDR3 sequence: CASSLWGTGFPEQYF. The CDR3 DNA is TGTGCCAGCAGTTTATGGGGGACAGGGTTTCCCGAGCAGTACTTC.

The V call is TRBV28, the J call TRBJ2-3, with D tentatively TRBD1 or TRBD2 (6 bases each). V was cut by 10 bases and J by 1 base, with 18 bases left in between. The CDR3 is 15 residues long. Per germline, CDR1 MDHEN and CDR2 SYDVKM. For the CDR3, the DNA is TGTGCCATCCGTGAGGGGGGCGTCGGCACAGATACGCAGTATTTT. Protein: CAIREGGVGTDTQYF.

The V and J genes are TRBV28 and TRBJ1-1; D is perhaps TRBD1 (6 bases). Germline V gene data show CDR1 as MDHEN and CDR2 as SYDVKM. V shed 7 bases and J shed 3 bases, with 12 bases lying between them. CDR3 length equals 13 residues. CDR3 amino acids: CASTQGGHTEAFF. CDR3 bases: TGTGCCAGCACCCAAGGGGGGCACACTGAAGCTTTCTTT.

The chain links TRBV11-2 to TRBJ2-1, with 9 positions matching TRBD2. Germline CDR1 SGHAT, CDR2 FQNNGV. V shed 0 bases, J shed 9 bases, and the junction held 3 bases outside the gene matches. The CDR3 extends over 14 amino acids. The CDR3 protein is CASSLELAGSEQFF. CDR3 sequence (DNA): TGTGCCAGCAGCTTAGAGCTAGCGGGGTCTGAGCAGTTCTTC.

This rearrangement joins TRBV19 to TRBJ2-7; 12 nucleotides agree with TRBD2. The germline CDR1 and CDR2 sequences are LNHDA and SQIVND (reference sequence). This CDR3 is built from 17 residues. V was pared by 2 bases and J by 3 bases, with 8 bases of the junction left unmatched. The CDR3 DNA reads as TGTGCCAGTAGTATAAAGCCCGCACTAGCGGGGGGCTACGAGCAGTACTTC. Translated: CASSIKPALAGGYEQYF.